This is a list of T cell receptor beta chains from one sample in a study of blood T cell repertoires in COVID-19. Sequenced by immunoSEQ multiplex PCR; TCRdb stores in-frame clones only, minus some. Of about 330,000 clones in the sample, around 87% were seen once. The sequenced sample was PBMCs or T cells enriched from blood (not recorded which). The receptors here all came from a woman aged 30 to 39 who had recovered from COVID-19. The conserved cysteine and the conserved F or W are not part of the CDR3 here. Some rows mark clone size as missing; the rest say once, few, many or name a class of expanded clone.

clone_size	j_call	v_call	cdr3_aa
NA	TRBJ1-2	TRBV19	ASRRGQGGERTYGYT
NA	TRBJ1-2	TRBV3-1/TRBV3-2	ASSQLWTGDNYGYT
NA	TRBJ1-5	TRBV5-8	ASSLLTGDQPQH
NA	TRBJ2-2	TRBV5-1	ASSVTVNTGELF
few	TRBJ1-2	TRBV7-6	ASSPLARGGYT
NA	TRBJ1-3	TRBV7-2	ASSWGHGNTIY
NA	TRBJ2-1	TRBV9	ASSVGLGYNEQF
NA	TRBJ2-5	TRBV6-1	ASSEYVRERGGKTQY
NA	TRBJ1-5	TRBV2	ASSEWGQGATSQPQH
NA	TRBJ1-5	TRBV12-5	ASGFHRRNSNQPQH
NA	TRBJ1-2	TRBV12-3/TRBV12-4	ASSFPGGYGYT
NA	TRBJ2-1	TRBV10-3	AISDAAPIGVNEQF